The entry below gives a single TCR beta chain sequence along with its context. Other DNA sequences in the same sample also yield this CDR3. This CDR3 has 16 residues. Germline CDR1 and CDR2: SGHRS and YFSETQ. J lost 1 base, V lost 2 bases, and 3 bases had no gene match. Source study methods: Amplified reference gene primers provided the basis for estimating nucleated cell counts. TCRdb's copy holds only in-frame clones and misses some; the assay was immunoSEQ multiplex PCR. The V and J calls and clone size were taken over from that table, and D and trimming were inferred from the DNA. The table includes about 440,000 clones, around 88% detected once. The record originates from a study of blood T cell repertoires in COVID-19. Background on the study: Italy, Spain and the United States were the sources of the convalescent and acute COVID-19 samples. The cDNA or gDNA used as material had been derived from T cells, B-cell-depleted T cells, or PBMCs.

Seattle patients were enrolled while actively infected and followed longitudinally. The material sequenced was peripheral blood. This TCR derives from a woman aged 50 to 60 with COVID-19, enrolled during active disease. The V gene is TRBV5-1, the J gene TRBJ2-2, with 9 positions matching TRBD2. The CDR3 DNA sequence: TGCGCCAGCAGCTTAATTAGCGGGGGGAACACCGGGGAGCTGTTTTTT. Translation gives CASSLISGGNTGELFF.